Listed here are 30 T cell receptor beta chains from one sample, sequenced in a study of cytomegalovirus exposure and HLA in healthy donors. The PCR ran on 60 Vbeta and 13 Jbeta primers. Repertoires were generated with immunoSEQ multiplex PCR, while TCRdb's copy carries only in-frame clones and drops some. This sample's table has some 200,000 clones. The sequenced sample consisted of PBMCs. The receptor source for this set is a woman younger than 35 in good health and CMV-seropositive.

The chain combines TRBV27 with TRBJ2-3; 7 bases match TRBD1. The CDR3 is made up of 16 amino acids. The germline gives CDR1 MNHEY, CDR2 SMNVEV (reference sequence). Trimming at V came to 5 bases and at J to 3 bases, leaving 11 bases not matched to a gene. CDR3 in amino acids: CASSPLKGAGTDTQYF. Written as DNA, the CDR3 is TGTGCCAGCAGTCCCTTAAAGGGGGCCGGGACAGATACGCAGTATTTT.

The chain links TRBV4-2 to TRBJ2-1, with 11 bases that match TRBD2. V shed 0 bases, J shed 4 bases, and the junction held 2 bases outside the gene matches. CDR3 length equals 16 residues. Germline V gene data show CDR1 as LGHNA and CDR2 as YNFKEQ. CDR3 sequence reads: CASSQELAGGYNEQFF. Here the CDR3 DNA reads TGTGCCAGCAGCCAAGAATTAGCGGGGGGGTACAATGAGCAGTTCTTC.

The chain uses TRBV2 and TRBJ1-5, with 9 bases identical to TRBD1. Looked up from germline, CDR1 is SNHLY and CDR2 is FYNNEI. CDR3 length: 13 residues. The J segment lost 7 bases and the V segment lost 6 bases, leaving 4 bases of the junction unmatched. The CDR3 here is CASSPTGGQPQHF. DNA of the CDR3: TGTGCCAGCAGCCCGACAGGGGGACAGCCCCAGCATTTT.

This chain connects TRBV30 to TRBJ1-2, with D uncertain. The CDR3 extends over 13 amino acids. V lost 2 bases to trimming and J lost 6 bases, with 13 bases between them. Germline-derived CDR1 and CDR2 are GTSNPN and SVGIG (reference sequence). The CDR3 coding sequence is TGTGCCTGGAGTAGGAGGGTAAGGAATGGCTACACCTTC. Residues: CAWSRRVRNGYTF.

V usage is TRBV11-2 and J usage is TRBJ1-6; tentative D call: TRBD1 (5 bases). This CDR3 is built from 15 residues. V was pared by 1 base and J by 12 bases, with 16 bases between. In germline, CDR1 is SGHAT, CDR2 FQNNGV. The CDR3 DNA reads TGTGCCAGCAGCTTAGCGGGCGGGGCGCGAAGACCCCTCCACTTT. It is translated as CASSLAGGARRPLHF. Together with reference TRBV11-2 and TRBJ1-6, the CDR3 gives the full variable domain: EAGVAQSPRYKIIEKRQSVAFWCNPISGHATLYWYQQILGQGPKLLIQFQNNGVVDDSQLPKDRFSAERLKGVDSTLKIQPAKLEDSAVYLCASSLAGGARRPLHFGNGTRLTVT.

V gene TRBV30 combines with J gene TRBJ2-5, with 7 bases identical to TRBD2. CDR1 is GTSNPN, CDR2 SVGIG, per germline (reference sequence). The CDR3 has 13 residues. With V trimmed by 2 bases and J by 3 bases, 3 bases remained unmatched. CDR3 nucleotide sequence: TGTGCCTGGAGTTGGGACTATGAAGAGACCCAGTACTTC. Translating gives CAWSWDYEETQYF.

CDR3 residues: CASSSLGQADTEAFF. In DNA, the CDR3 is TGTGCCAGCAGTTCTCTGGGACAGGCCGACACTGAAGCTTTCTTT. The chain employs TRBV27 and TRBJ1-1, with 8 bases lining up with TRBD1. CDR3 length: 15 amino acids. After removal of 4 bases from V and 3 bases from J, the junction contained 7 bases not matched to a gene. Germline-derived CDR1 and CDR2 are MNHEY and SMNVEV (reference sequence).

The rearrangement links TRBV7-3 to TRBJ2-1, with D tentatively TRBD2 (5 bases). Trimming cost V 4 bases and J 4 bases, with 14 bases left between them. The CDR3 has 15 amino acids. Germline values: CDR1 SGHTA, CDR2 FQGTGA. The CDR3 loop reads CASSSSPTTYNEQFF. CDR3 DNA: TGTGCCAGCAGCTCTAGCCCTACTACTTACAATGAGCAGTTCTTC.

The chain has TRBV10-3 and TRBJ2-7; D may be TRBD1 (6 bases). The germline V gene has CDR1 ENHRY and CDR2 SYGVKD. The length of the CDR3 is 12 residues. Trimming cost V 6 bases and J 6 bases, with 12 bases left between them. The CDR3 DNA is TGTGCCATCAGCAGGGGTGAGAGCGAGCAGTACTTC. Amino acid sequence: CAISRGESEQYF.

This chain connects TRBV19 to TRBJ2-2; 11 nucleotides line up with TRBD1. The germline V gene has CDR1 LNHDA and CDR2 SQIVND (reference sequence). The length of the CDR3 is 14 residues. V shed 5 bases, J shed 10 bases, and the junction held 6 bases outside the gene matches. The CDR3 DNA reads TGTGCCAGTAGTTCCCCGGACAGGGGGCCGGAGCTGTTTTTT. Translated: CASSSPDRGPELFF.

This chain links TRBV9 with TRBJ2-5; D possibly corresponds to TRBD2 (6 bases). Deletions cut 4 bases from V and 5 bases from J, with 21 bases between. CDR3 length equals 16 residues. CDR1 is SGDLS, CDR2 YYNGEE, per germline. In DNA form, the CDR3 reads TGTGCCAGCAGCCCCTGGGGGGTGGCCCCGCAGGAGACCCAGTACTTC. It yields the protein CASSPWGVAPQETQYF. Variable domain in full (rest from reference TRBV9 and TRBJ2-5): DSGVTQTPKHLITATGQRVTLRCSPRSGDLSVYWYQQSLDQGLQFLIQYYNGEERAKGNILERFSAQQFPDLHSELNLSSLELGDSALYFCASSPWGVAPQETQYFGPGTRLLVL.

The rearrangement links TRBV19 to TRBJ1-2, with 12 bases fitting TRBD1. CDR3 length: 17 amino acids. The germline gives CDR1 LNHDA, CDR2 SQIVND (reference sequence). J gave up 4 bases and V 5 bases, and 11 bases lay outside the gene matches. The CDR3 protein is CASSPARDRGLSYGYTF. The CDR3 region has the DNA TGTGCCAGTAGTCCCGCGAGGGACAGGGGGCTGAGCTATGGCTACACCTTC.

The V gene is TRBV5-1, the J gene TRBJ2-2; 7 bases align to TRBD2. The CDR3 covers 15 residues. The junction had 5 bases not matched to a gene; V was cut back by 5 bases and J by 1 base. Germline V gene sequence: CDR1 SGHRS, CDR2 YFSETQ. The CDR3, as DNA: TGCGCCAGCAGACGTACTAGCGAGAACACCGGGGAGCTGTTTTTT. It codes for CASRRTSENTGELFF.

CDR3 in amino acids: CASSSRGLNTEAFF. The CDR3 DNA follows: TGTGCCAGCAGTAGCAGGGGGTTGAACACTGAAGCTTTCTTT. The V gene is TRBV2, the J gene TRBJ1-1; 7 nucleotides match TRBD1. This CDR3 comprises 14 residues. Trimming took 5 bases from V and 0 from J; bases not matched to a gene: 3. Germline V CDR1 and CDR2: SNHLY, FYNNEI.

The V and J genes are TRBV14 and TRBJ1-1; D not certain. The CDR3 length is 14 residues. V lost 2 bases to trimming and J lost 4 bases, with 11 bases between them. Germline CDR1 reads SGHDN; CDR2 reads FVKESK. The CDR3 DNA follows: TGTGCCAGCAGCCAACAACGACTGACCACTGAAGCTTTCTTT. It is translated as CASSQQRLTTEAFF.

The CDR3 spells CASSYEAYEQYF. CDR3 sequence (DNA): TGTGCCAGCAGTTACGAGGCCTACGAGCAGTACTTC. V and J are TRBV6-6 and TRBJ2-7; unclear D gene. The ends were cut back, 2 bases at V and 2 bases at J, with 4 bases in the middle. This CDR3 region has 12 residues. Germline V CDR1 and CDR2: MNHNY, SVGAGI (reference sequence).

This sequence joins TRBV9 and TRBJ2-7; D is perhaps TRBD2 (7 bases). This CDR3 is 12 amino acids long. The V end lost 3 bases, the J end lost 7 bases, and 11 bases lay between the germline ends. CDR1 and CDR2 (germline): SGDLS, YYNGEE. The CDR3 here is CASSEGGGEQYF. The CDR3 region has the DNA TGTGCCAGCAGCGAGGGAGGGGGTGAGCAGTACTTC.

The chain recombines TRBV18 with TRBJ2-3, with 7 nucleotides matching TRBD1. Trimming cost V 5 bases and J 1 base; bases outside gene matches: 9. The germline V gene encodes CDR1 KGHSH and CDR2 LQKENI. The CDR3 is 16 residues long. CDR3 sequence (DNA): TGTGCCAGCTCATCGGGACGGACAGGCGGCACAGATACGCAGTATTTT. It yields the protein CASSSGRTGGTDTQYF.

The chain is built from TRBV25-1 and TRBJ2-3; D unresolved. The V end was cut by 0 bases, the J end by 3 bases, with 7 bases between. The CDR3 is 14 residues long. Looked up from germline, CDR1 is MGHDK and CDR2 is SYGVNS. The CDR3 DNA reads TGTGCCAGCAGTGAATATTCCCTAACAGATACGCAGTATTTT. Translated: CASSEYSLTDTQYF. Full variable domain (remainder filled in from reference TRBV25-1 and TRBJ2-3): EADIYQTPRYLVIGTGKKITLECSQTMGHDKMYWYQQDPGMELHLIHYSYGVNSTEKGDLSSESTVSRIRTEHFPLTLESARPSHTSQYLCASSEYSLTDTQYFGPGTRLTVL.

The CDR3 reads CASGGDNSYEQYF. CDR3 sequence (DNA): TGCGCCAGCGGAGGTGACAACTCCTACGAGCAGTACTTC. This rearrangement joins TRBV5-1 to TRBJ2-7, with D tentatively TRBD2 (5 bases). The CDR3 length is 13 residues. CDR1 is SGHRS and CDR2 is YFSETQ in the germline V gene. V was trimmed by 7 bases and J by 0 bases, leaving 11 bases between them.

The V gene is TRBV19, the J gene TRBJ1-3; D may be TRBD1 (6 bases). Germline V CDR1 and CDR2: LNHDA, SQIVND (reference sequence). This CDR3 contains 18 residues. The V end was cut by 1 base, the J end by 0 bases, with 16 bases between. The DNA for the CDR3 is TGTGCCAGTAGTATAGTAAAGGGGACATTCAGCTCTGGAAACACCATATATTTT. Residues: CASSIVKGTFSSGNTIYF.

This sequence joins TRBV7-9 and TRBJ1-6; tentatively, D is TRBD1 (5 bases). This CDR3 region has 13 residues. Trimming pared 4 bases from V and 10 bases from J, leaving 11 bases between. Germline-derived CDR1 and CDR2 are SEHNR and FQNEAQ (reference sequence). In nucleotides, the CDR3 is TGTGCCAGCAGCTCGGGTAGGGGATCACCCCTCCACTTT. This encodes CASSSGRGSPLHF.

CDR3 in amino acids: CASSPVPGSGNTIYF. For the CDR3, the DNA is TGTGCCAGCAGCCCCGTTCCGGGCTCTGGAAACACCATATATTTT. V and J are TRBV6-5 and TRBJ1-3, with D unresolved. CDR3 length: 15 amino acids. Germline V gives CDR1 MNHEY, CDR2 SVGAGI. Trimming removed 6 bases at V and 0 bases at J, with 12 bases between.

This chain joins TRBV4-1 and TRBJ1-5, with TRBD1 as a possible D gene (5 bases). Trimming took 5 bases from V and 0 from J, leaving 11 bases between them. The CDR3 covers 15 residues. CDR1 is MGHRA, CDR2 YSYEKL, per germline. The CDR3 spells CASSYSQGSNQPQHF. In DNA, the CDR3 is TGCGCCAGCAGCTATAGTCAGGGTAGCAATCAGCCCCAGCATTTT.

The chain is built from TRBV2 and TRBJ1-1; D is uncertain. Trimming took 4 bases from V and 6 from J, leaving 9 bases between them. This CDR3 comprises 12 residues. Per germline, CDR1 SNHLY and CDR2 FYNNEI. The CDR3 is CASSGRLAEAFF. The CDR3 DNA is TGTGCCAGCAGTGGTCGTTTAGCTGAAGCTTTCTTT.

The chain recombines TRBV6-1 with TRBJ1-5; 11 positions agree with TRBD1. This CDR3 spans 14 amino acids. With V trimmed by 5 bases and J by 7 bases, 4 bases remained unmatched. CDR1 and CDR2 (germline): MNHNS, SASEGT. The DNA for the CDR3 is TGTGCCAGCAGTAAGGACAGGGGGCGGCAGCCCCAGCATTTT. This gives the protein CASSKDRGRQPQHF.

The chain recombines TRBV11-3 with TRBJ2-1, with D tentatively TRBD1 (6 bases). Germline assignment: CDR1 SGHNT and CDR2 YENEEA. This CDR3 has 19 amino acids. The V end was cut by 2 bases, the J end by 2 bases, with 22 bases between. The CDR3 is CASSLRALRGSGPYNEQFF. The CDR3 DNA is TGTGCCAGCAGCTTACGCGCGCTCAGGGGTTCAGGCCCCTACAATGAGCAGTTCTTC. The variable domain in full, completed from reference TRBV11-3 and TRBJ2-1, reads EAGVVQSPRYKIIEKKQPVAFWCNPISGHNTLYWYLQNLGQGPELLIRYENEEAVDDSQLPKDRFSAERLKGVDSTLKIQPAELGDSAVYLCASSLRALRGSGPYNEQFFGPGTRLTVL.

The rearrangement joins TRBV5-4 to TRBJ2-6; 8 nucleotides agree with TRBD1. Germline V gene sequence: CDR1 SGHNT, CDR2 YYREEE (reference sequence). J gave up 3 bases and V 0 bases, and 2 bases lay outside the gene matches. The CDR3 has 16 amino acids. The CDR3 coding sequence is TGTGCCAGCAGCTTGGGACAGGGGATTGGGGCCAACGTCCTGACTTTC. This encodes CASSLGQGIGANVLTF.

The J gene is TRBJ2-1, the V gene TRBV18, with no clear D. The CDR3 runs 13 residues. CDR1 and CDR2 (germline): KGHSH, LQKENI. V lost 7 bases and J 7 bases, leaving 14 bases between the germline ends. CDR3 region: CASCIGRQNEQFF. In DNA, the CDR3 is TGTGCCAGCTGCATAGGCAGGCAGAATGAGCAGTTCTTC.

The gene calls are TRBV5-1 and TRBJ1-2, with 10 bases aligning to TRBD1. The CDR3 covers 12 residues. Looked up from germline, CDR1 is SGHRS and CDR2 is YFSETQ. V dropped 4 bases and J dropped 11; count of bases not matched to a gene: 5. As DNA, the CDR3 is TGCGCCAGCAGCGCGGACAGGGGGAAATACACCTTC. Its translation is CASSADRGKYTF.